A single sample is the source of the 4 T cell receptor beta chains below, sequenced in a study of response to subunit inactivated influenza vaccine. TCRdb reprocessed the RT-PCR reads via MiXCR and lists one record per CDR3 protein. The sample contains around 200,000 distinct CDR3 sequences, nearly 9.5% of which appear only once. The sample consisted of non-naive T cells sorted from PBMCs, taken on the day of vaccination. The receptors derive from a middle-aged man who received an inactivated influenza vaccine.

This sequence joins TRBV18 and TRBJ2-7, with TRBD1 matching 8 bases. Germline loops: CDR1 KGHSH, CDR2 LQKENI. V lost 1 base, J lost 7 bases, and 9 bases stayed unmatched. The CDR3 runs 15 residues. The CDR3 DNA is TGTGCCAGCTCACCACATAGTCAGGGGGCGCGGGAGCAGTACTTC. Residues: CASSPHSQGAREQYF. Using reference TRBV18 and TRBJ2-7 for the parts outside the CDR3, the full variable domain is NAGVMQNPRHLVRRRGQEARLRCSPMKGHSHVYWYRQLPEEGLKFMVYLQKENIIDESGMPKERFSAEFPKEGPSILRIQQVVRGDSAAYFCASSPHSQGAREQYFGPGTRLTVT.

This chain joins TRBV7-2 and TRBJ2-1; 8 bases align to TRBD2. The CDR3 has 14 residues. The V and J ends lost 1 base and 9 bases, in that order; junction bases with no gene match: 5. Germline CDR1 SGHTA, CDR2 FQGNSA. CDR3 coding DNA: TGTGCCAGCAGCTTAGACGGGAGGGCGAGTGAGCAGTTCTTC. This translates into CASSLDGRASEQFF.

This clonotype was seen at least ten times. The chain recombines TRBV12-3 or TRBV12-4 with TRBJ2-1; no definite D call. The V end was cut by 5 bases, the J end by 6 bases, with 17 bases between. CDR3 length equals 15 residues. The CDR3 DNA reads as TGTGCCAGCAGTCAACGAGGCCTTCGTTCCAATGAGCAGTTCTTC. Its protein is CASSQRGLRSNEQFF.

This chain links TRBV20-1 with TRBJ1-5; D unresolved. Deletions cut 0 bases from V and 7 bases from J, with 13 bases between. In germline, CDR1 is DFQATT, CDR2 SNEGSKA (reference sequence). The CDR3 loop spans 14 amino acids. The CDR3 DNA reads TGCAGTGCTAGAGAAGGGCAGCTGGGCCAGCCCCAGCATTTT. It encodes CSAREGQLGQPQHF.